Detailed here is one T cell receptor beta chain. With 60 Vbeta and 13 Jbeta primers, the PCR was carried out. Clones were sequenced by immunoSEQ multiplex PCR, and TCRdb holds only the in-frame ones, with some missing. The table includes 100,000 to 150,000 clones, roughly 71% detected once. This sample was taken from a study of cytomegalovirus exposure and HLA in healthy donors. Germline-derived CDR1 and CDR2 are MDHEN and SYDVKM. This CDR3 region has 15 residues. Trimming at V came to 11 bases and at J to 4 bases, leaving 12 bases not matched to a gene. Sample: PBMCs. The origin of this receptor is a woman in her 50s in good health and CMV-seropositive. J is TRBJ1-4 and V is TRBV28; the match to TRBD1 covers 8 bases. The CDR3 DNA sequence: TGTGCCGCGGTACCCGGGACAGGAGTTAATGAAAAACTGTTTTTT. It encodes CAAVPGTGVNEKLFF.